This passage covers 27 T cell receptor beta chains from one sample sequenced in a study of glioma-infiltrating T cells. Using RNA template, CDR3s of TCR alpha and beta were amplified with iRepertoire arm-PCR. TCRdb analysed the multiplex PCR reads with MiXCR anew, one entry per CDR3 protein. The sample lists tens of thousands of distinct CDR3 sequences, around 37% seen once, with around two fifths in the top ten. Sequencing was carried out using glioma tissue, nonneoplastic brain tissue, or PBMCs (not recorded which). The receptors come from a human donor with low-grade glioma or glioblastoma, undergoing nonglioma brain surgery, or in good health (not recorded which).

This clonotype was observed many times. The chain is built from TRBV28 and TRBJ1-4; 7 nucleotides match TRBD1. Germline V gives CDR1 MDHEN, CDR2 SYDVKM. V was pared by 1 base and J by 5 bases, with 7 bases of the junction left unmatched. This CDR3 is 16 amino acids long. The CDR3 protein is CASSLSAQGRNEKLFF. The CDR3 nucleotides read TGTGCCAGCAGTTTATCCGCACAGGGGAGGAATGAAAAACTGTTTTTT.

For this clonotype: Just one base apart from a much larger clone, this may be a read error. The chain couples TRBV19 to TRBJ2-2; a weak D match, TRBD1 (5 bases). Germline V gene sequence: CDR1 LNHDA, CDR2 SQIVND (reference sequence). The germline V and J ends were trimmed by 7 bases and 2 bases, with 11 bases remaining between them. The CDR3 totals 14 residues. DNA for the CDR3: TGTGCCAGTATTATTACAGGAAACACCGGGGAGCTGTTTTTT. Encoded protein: CASIITGNTGELFF.

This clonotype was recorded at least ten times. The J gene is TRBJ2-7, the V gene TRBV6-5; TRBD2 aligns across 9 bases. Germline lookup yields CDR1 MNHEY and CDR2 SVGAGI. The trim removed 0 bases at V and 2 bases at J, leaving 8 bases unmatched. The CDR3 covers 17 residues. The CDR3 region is CASSYSVTSGGAYEQYF. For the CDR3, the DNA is TGTGCCAGCAGTTACTCGGTGACTAGCGGAGGGGCCTACGAGCAGTACTTC.

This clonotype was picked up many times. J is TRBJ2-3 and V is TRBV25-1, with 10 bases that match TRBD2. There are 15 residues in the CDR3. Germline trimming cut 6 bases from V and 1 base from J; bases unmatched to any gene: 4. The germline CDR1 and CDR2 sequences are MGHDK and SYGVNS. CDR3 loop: CASSLAGAGTDTQYF. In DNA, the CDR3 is TGTGCCAGCAGCCTAGCGGGAGCGGGCACAGATACGCAGTATTTT.

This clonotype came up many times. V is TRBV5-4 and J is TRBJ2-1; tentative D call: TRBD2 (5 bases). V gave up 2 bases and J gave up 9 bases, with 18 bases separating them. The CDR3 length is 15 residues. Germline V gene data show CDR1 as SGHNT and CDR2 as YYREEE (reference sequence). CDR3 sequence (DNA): TGTGCCAGCAGCTTATCGGAGCGTTATCGGGGTGAGCAGTTCTTC. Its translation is CASSLSERYRGEQFF.

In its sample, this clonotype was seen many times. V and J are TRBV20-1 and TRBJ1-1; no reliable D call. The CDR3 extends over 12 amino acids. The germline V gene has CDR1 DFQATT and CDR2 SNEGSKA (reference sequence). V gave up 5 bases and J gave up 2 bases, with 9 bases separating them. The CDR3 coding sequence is TGCAGTGCTGCAAGGGATAACACTGAAGCTTTCTTT. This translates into CSAARDNTEAFF.

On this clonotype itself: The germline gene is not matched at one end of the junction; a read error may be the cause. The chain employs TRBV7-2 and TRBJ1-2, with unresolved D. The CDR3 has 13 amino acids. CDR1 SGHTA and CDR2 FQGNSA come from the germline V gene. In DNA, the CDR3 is TGTGCCAGCAGCTTACCACCATTGTATGGCTACGCCTTC. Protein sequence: CASSLPPLYGYAF.

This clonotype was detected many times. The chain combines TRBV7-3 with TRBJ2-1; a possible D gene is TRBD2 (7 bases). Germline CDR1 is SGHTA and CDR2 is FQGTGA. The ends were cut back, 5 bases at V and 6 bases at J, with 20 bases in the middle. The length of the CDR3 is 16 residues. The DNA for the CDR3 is TGTGCCAGCAGCCTGGGGGTGGGGGGGGCCCTCAATGAGCAGTTCTTC. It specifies CASSLGVGGALNEQFF.

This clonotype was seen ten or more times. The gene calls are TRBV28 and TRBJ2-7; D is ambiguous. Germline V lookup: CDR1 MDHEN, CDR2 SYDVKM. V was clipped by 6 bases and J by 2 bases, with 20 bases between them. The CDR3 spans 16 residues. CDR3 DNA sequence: TGTGCCAGCAGCCGTTGGAGTGGACGGTTACCCTACGAGCAGTACTTC. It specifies CASSRWSGRLPYEQYF.

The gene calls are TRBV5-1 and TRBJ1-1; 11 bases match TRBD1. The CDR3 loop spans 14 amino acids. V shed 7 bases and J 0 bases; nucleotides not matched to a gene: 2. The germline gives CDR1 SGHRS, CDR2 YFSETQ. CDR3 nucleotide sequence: TGCGCCAGCGGACAGGGGGCCTTGAACACTGAAGCTTTCTTT. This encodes CASGQGALNTEAFF. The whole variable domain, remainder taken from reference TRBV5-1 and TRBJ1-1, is KAGVTQTPRYLIKTRGQQVTLSCSPISGHRSVSWYQQTPGQGLQFLFEYFSETQRNKGNFPGRFSGRQFSNSRSEMNVSTLELGDSALYLCASGQGALNTEAFFGQGTRLTVV.

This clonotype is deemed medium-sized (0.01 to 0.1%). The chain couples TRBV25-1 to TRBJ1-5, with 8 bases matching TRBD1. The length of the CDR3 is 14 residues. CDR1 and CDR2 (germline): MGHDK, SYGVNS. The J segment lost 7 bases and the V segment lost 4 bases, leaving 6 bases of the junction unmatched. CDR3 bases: TGTGCCAGCAGTGCGACAGGGGATGGGCAGCCCCAGCATTTT. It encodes CASSATGDGQPQHF.

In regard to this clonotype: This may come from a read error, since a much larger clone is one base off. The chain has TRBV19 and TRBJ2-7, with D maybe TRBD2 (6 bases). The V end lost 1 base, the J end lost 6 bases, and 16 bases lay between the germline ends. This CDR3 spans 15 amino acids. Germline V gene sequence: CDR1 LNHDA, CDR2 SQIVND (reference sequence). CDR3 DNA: TGTGCCAGTAGTATAGGACCGAGACTAGATCGCGAGCAGTACTTC. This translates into CASSIGPRLDREQYF.

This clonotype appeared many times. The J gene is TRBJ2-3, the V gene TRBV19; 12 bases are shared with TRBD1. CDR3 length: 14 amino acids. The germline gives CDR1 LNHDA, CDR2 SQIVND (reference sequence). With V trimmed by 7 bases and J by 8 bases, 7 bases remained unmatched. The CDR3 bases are TGTGCCAGTAAGGGGACAGGGGGCGTAAGTACGCAGTATTTT. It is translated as CASKGTGGVSTQYF. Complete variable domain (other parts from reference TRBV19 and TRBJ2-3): DGGITQSPKYLFRKEGQNVTLSCEQNLNHDAMYWYRQDPGQGLRLIYYSQIVNDFQKGDIAEGYSVSREKKESFPLTVTSAQKNPTAFYLCASKGTGGVSTQYFGPGTRLTVL.

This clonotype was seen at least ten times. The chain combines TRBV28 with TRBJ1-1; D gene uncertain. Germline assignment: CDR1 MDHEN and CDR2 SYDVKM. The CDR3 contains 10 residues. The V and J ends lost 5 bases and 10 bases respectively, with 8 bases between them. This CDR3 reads CASSGMLAFF. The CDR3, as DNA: TGTGCCAGCAGTGGGATGTTAGCTTTCTTT.

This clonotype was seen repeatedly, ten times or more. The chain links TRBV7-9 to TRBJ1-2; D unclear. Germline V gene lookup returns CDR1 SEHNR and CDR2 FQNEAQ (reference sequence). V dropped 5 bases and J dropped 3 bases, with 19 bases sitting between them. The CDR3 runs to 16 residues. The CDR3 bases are TGTGCCAGCAGCCAACTCGCGGCGGGCAGGTACTATGGCTACACCTTC. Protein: CASSQLAAGRYYGYTF. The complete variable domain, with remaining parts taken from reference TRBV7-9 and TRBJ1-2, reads DTGVSQNPRHKITKRGQNVTFRCDPISEHNRLYWYRQTLGQGPEFLTYFQNEAQLEKSRLLSDRFSAERPKGSFSTLEIQRTEQGDSAMYLCASSQLAAGRYYGYTFGSGTRLTVV.

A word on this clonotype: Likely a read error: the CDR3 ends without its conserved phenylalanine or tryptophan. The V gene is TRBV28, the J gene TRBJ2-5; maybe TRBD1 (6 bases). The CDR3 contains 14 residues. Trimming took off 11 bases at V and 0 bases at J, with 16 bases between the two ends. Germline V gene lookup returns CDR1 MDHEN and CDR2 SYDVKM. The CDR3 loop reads CAGSRGRDQETQYY. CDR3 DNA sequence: TGTGCCGGTAGCAGGGGTAGGGACCAAGAGACCCAGTACTAC.

The chain's CDR3 is CGSFGEVQPQHF. CDR3 bases: TGTGGCAGTTTTGGGGAGGTTCAGCCCCAGCATTTT. The chain combines TRBV6-1 with TRBJ1-5; D gene uncertain. Germline V CDR1 and CDR2: MNHNS, SASEGT. CDR3 size: 12 residues.

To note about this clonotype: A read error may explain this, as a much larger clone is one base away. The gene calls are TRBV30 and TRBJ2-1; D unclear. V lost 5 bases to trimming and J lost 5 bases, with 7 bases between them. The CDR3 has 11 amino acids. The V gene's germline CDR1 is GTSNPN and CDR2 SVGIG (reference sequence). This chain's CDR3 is CAWAPHNEQFF. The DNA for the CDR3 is TGTGCCTGGGCCCCCCACAATGAGCAGTTCTTC.

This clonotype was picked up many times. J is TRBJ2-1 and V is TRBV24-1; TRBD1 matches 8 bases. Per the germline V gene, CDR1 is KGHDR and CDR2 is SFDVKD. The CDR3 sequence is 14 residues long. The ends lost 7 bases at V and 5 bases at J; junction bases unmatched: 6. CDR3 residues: CATRPTGANNEQFF. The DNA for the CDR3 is TGTGCCACCAGGCCGACAGGGGCAAACAATGAGCAGTTCTTC.

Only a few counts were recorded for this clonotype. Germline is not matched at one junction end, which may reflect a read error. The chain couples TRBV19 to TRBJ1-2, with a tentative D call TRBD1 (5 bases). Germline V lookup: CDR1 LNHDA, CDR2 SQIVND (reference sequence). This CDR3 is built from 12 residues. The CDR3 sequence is CASCIGDYGYTF. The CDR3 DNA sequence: TGTGCCAGTTGTATAGGGGACTATGGCTACACCTTC.

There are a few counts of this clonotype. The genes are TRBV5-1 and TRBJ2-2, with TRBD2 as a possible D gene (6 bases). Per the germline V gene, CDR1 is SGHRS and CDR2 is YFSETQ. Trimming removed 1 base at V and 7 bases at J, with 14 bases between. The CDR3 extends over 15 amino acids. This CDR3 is CASSLRSGTGGELFF. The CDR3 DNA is TGCGCCAGCAGCTTGAGATCGGGGACTGGCGGGGAGCTGTTTTTT. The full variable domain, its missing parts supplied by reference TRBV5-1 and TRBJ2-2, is KAGVTQTPRYLIKTRGQQVTLSCSPISGHRSVSWYQQTPGQGLQFLFEYFSETQRNKGNFPGRFSGRQFSNSRSEMNVSTLELGDSALYLCASSLRSGTGGELFFGEGSRLTVL.

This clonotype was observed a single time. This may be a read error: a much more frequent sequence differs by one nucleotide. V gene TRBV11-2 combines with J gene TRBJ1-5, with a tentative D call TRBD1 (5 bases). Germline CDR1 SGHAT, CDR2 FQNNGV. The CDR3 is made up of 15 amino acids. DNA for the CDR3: TGTGCCAGCAGCCCCGGAGGGGTGAACAATCAGCACCAGCATTTT. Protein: CASSPGGVNNQHQHF.

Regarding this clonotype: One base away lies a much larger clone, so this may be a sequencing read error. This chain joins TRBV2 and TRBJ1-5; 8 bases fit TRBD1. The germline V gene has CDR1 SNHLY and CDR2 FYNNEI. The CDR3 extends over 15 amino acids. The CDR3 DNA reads TGTGCCAGCAGTGACCAGGGGGCTTACAATCAGCCCCAGAATTTT. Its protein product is CASSDQGAYNQPQNF. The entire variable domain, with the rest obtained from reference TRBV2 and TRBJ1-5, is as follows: EPEVTQTPSHQVTQMGQEVILRCVPISNHLYFYWYRQILGQKVEFLVSFYNNEISEKSEIFDDQFSVERPDGSNFTLKIRSTKLEDSAMYFCASSDQGAYNQPQNFGDGTRLSIL.

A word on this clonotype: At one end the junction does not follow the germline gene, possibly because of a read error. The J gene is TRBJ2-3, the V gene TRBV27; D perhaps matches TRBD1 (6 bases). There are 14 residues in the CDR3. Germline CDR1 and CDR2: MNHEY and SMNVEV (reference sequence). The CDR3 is CASRTGFSTGTHYF. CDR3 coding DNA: TGTGCCAGCAGGACAGGTTTTAGCACAGGTACGCATTATTTT.

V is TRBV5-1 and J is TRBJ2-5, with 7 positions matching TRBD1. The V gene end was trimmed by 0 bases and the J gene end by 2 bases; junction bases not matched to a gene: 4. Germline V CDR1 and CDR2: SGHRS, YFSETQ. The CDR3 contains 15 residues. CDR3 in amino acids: CASSLETGRQETQYF. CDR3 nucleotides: TGCGCCAGCAGCTTGGAGACAGGGAGACAAGAGACCCAGTACTTC.

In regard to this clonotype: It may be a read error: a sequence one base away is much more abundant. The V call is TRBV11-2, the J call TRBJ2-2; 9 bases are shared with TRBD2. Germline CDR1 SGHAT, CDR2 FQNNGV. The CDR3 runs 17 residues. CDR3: CASRQTRTSENTGEPFF. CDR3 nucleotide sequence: TGTGCCAGCAGACAAACTAGGACTAGCGAGAACACCGGGGAGCCGTTTTTT.

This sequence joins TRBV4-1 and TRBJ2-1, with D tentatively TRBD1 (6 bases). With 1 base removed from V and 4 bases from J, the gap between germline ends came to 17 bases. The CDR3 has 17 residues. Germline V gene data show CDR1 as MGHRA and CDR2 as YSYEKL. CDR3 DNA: TGCGCCAGCAGCCAAGCCGCTGGGGGCCTAGGATACAATGAGCAGTTCTTC. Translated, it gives CASSQAAGGLGYNEQFF.